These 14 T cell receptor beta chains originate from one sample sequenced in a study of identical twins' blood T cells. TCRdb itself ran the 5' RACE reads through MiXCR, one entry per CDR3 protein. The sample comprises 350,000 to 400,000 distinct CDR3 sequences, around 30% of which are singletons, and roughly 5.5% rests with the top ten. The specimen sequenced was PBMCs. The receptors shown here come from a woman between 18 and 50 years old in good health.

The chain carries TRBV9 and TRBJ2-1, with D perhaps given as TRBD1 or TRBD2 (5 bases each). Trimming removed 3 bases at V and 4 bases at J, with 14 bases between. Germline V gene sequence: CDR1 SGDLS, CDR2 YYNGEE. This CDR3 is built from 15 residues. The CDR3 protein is CASSGEGNLYNEQFF. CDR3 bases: TGTGCCAGCAGCGGCGAGGGGAACCTATACAATGAGCAGTTCTTC.

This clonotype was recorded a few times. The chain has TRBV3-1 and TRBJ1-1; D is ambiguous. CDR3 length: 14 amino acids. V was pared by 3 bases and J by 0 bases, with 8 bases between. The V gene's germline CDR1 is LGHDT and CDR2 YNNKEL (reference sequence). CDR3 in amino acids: CASSQSSMNTEAFF. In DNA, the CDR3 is TGTGCCAGCAGCCAGTCCAGCATGAACACTGAAGCTTTCTTT.

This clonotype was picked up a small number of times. CDR3 residues: CSARDSLAGADTQYF. The CDR3 bases are TGCAGTGCTAGAGATAGTCTAGCGGGGGCAGATACGCAGTATTTT. The chain uses TRBV20-1 and TRBJ2-3; 10 bases align to TRBD2. J lost 4 bases, V lost 0 bases, and 4 bases had no gene match. The CDR3 is 15 residues long. CDR1 and CDR2 from the germline V gene are DFQATT and SNEGSKA (reference sequence).

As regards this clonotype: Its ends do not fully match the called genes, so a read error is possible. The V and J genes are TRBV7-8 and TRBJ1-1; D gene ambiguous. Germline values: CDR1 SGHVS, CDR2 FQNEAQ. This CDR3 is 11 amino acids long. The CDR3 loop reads CASSPWPEAFF. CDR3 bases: TGTGCCAGCAGCCCATGGCCTGAGGCTTTCTTT.

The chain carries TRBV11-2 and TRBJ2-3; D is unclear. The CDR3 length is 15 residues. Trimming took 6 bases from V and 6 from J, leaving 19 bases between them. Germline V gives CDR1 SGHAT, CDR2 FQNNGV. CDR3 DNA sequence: TGTGCCAGCAGGTCCGGGCTAAAGGCACTGGATACGCAGTATTTT. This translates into CASRSGLKALDTQYF.

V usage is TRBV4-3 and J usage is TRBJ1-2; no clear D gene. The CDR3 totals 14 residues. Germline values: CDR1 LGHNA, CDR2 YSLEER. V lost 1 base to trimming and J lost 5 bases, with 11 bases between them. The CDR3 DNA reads TGCGCCAGCAGCCAAGTGTCCGGTAATTATGGCTACACCTTC. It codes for CASSQVSGNYGYTF.

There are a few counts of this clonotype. CDR3 loop: CSVGRGLNTGELFF. CDR3 DNA sequence: TGCAGCGTGGGGAGGGGCTTGAACACCGGGGAGCTGTTTTTT. J is TRBJ2-2 and V is TRBV29-1; TRBD2 agrees at 7 bases. Germline V CDR1 and CDR2: SQVTM, ANQGSEA. Germline trimming cut 6 bases from V and 1 base from J; bases unmatched to any gene: 5. CDR3 length: 14 amino acids.

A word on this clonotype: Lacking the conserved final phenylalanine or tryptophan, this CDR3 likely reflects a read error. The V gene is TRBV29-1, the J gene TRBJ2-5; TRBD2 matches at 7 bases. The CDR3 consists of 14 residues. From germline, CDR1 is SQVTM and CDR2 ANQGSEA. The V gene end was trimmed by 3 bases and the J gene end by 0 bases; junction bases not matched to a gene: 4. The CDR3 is CSVDAGVNQETQYL. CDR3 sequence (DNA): TGCAGCGTTGACGCGGGAGTGAACCAAGAGACCCAGTACCTC.

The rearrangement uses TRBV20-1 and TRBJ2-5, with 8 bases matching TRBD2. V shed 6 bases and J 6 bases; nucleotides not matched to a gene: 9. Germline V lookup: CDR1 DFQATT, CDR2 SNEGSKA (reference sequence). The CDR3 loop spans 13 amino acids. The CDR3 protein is CSAPGGGRKTQYF. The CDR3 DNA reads TGCAGTGCCCCCGGGGGGGGAAGGAAGACCCAGTACTTC.

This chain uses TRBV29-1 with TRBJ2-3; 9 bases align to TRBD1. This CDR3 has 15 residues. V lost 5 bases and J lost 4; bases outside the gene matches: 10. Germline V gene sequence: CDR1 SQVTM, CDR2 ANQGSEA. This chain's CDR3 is CSVILRQGVADTQYF. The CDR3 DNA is TGCAGCGTTATCCTTAGACAGGGGGTGGCAGATACGCAGTATTTT.

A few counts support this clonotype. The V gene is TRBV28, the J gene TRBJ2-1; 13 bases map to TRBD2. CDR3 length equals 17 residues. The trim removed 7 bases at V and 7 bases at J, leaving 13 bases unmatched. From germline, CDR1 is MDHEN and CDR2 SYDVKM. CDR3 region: CASNTIRTSGSWNEQFF. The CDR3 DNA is TGTGCCAGCAACACGATCAGGACTAGCGGGAGTTGGAATGAGCAGTTCTTC. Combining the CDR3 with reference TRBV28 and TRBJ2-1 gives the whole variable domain DVKVTQSSRYLVKRTGEKVFLECVQDMDHENMFWYRQDPGLGLRLIYFSYDVKMKEKGDIPEGYSVSREKKERFSLILESASTNQTSMYLCASNTIRTSGSWNEQFFGPGTRLTVL.

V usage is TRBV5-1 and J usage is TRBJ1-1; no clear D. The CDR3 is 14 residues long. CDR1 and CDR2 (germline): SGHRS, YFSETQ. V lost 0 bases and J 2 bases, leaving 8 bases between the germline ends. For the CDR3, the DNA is TGCGCCAGCAGCTTGGTTGCCAGAAACACTGAAGCTTTCTTT. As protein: CASSLVARNTEAFF.

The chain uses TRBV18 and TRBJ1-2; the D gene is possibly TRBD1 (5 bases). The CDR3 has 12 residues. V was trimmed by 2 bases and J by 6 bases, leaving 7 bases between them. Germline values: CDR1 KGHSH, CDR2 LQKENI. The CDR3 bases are TGTGCCAGCTCACCAGGGGACCATGGCTACACCTTC. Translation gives CASSPGDHGYTF.

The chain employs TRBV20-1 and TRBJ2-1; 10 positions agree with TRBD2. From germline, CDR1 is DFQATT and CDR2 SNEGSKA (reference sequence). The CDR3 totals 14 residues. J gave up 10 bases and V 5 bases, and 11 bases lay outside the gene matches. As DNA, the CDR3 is TGCAGTGCTGATCCTAGCGGGAGATCGAAAGAGCAGTTCTTC. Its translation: CSADPSGRSKEQFF.